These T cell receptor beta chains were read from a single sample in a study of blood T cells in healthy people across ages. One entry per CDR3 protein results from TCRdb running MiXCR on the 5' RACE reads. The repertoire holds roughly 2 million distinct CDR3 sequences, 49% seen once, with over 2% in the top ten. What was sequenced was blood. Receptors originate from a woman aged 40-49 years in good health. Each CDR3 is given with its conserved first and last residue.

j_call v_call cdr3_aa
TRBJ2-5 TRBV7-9 CASSPRRGNGQYF
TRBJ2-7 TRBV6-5 CASNPLGGYEQYF
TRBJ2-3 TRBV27 CASNLLAGTTDTQYF
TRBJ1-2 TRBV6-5 CASTPGQGEFYGYTF
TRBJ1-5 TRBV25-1 CASRPGGHSNQPQHF
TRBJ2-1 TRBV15 CATSRAGLEGEEQFF
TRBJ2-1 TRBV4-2 CASSHPGLGEQFF
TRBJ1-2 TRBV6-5 CASSLDYGSYDGYTF
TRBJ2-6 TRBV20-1 CSARTVRAGTNVLTF
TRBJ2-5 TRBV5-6 CASSLETGAAETQYF
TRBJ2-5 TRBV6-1 CASMRAGKETQYF
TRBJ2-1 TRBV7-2 CASSVDGFLEQFF
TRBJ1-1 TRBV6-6 CASRQGGFGAFF
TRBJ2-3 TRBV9 CASSVEGRTTDTQYF
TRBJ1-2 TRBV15 CATSREDGARGYTF
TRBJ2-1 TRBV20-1 CSASSFRGGISNEQFF
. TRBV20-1 CSARSDTELYEQYF
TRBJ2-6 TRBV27 CASSFPSSGANVLTF
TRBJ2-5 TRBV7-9 CASSLGAGGRLETQYF
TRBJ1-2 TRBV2 CASRGSNRVGYTF
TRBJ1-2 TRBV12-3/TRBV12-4 CASSLGGRGLPYGYTF
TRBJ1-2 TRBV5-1 CASSLGQGNGYTF
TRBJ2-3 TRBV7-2 CASSPPLADTQYF
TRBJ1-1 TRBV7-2 CASSLKSNTEAFF
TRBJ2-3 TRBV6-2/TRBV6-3 CATFLAGASTDTQYF
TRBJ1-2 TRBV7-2 CASSFIGNYGYTF
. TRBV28 CASSSTGVKETQYF
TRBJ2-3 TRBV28 CASSPPLARKADTQYF
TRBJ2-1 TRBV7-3 CASRPGADNEQFF
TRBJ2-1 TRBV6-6 CAQSGTGNEQFF
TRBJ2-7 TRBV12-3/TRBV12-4 CASSLANSYEQYF
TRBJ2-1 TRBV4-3 CASSPLASGTNNEQFF
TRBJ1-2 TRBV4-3 CASSQDGRGSYGYTF
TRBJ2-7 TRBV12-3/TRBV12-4 CASRPMGPYHEQYF
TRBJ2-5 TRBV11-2 CASSLVPVLPTQYF
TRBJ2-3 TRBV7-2 CASSLSTPSLAGFRATDTQYF